This T cell receptor beta chain was recorded in a study of chemoradiotherapy in HPV16-positive cancers. Repertoires were sampled repeatedly during chemoradiotherapy. As for this clone: The antigen remains unidentified.

Study-level points and caveats: During treatment, candidate HPV-specific clones and E7-related motifs expanded in tumor. Only a couple of HPV16-positive patients supplied the functional HPV-specificity definition.

The CDR3 consists of 16 residues. Germline CDR1 reads LGHNA; CDR2 reads YSLEER. Trimming took 0 bases from V and 7 from J, leaving 16 bases between them. Sequencing was performed with immunoSEQ multiplex PCR; in TCRdb, only in-frame clones are kept and a portion is missing. In the table there are approximately 10,000 clones, 65% to 70% of which are singletons. The receptor was isolated from a human donor with HPV-associated anogenital cancer. The V and J genes are TRBV4-3 and TRBJ1-3; D is possibly TRBD1 (5 bases). This sample was obtained from a patient who underwent chemoradiotherapy. CDR3 nucleotide sequence: TGCGCCAGCAGCCAAGAGATGGTGTTACGGGGGAACACCATATATTTT. Its protein is CASSQEMVLRGNTIYF.